Below are 20 T cell receptor beta chains sequenced from a single sample in a study of T-cell reconstitution after alpha-beta-depleted transplantation in children. During its preparation, the TCRbeta library received unique molecular identifiers. TCRdb ran MiXCR on the PCR reads and lists one entry per CDR3 protein. This repertoire shows about 460,000 distinct CDR3 sequences, approximately 12% found once; its top ten account for about 5%. The specimen was PBMCs from the stem cell graft donor, collected from the stem cell graft. These receptors were collected from a human donor who donated a stem cell graft to a child with combined immunodeficiency.

This clonotype was found a few times. This chain uses TRBV6-2 or TRBV6-3 with TRBJ2-6; D remains unclear. Trimming stripped 1 base from V and 0 bases from J, with 7 bases between. Germline values: CDR1 MNHEY, CDR2 SVGEGT. This CDR3 region has 16 residues. The CDR3 loop reads CASSYWGISGANVLTF. The CDR3 DNA is TGTGCCAGCAGTTACTGGGGAATCTCTGGGGCCAACGTCCTGACTTTC.

CDR3 loop: CASSIDLADRSSNQPQHF. In DNA form, the CDR3 reads TGTGCCAGTAGTATAGATTTGGCGGACAGGTCTAGCAATCAGCCCCAGCATTTT. This chain uses TRBV19 with TRBJ1-5; TRBD1 agrees at 7 bases. The CDR3 contains 18 residues. The germline gives CDR1 LNHDA, CDR2 SQIVND (reference sequence). The V and J ends lost 0 bases and 0 bases, in that order; junction bases with no gene match: 8.

The chain couples TRBV20-1 to TRBJ2-7, with D perhaps matching TRBD1 (6 bases). This CDR3 has 14 residues. V lost 6 bases, J lost 1 base, and 16 bases lay in between. Per the germline V gene, CDR1 is DFQATT and CDR2 is SNEGSKA (reference sequence). The CDR3 nucleotides are TGCAGTGCCACTTCAGAGGACAGATCCTACGAGCAGTACTTC. Amino acids: CSATSEDRSYEQYF.

This clonotype was recorded many times. The chain employs TRBV6-5 and TRBJ2-1; 12 bases match TRBD2. This CDR3 contains 18 residues. In germline, CDR1 is MNHEY, CDR2 SVGAGI. The J segment lost 4 bases and the V segment lost 2 bases, leaving 9 bases of the junction unmatched. Here the CDR3 DNA reads TGTGCCAGCAGTTACCGGGCTAGCGGGAGGGGCTCGTACAATGAGCAGTTCTTC. Translated: CASSYRASGRGSYNEQFF.

The V call is TRBV2, the J call TRBJ1-2; 8 positions match TRBD1. Per the germline V gene, CDR1 is SNHLY and CDR2 is FYNNEI. This CDR3 has 14 residues. V lost 6 bases and J lost 6; bases outside the gene matches: 9. In nucleotides, the CDR3 is TGTGCCAGCAGCCTACGGGACAGGCCGGATGGCTACACCTTC. It specifies CASSLRDRPDGYTF.

This clonotype was found many times. V and J are TRBV13 and TRBJ2-1, with TRBD2 identical over 11 bases. The V gene's germline CDR1 is PRHDT and CDR2 FYEKMQ (reference sequence). The CDR3 sequence is 16 residues long. V was pared by 3 bases and J by 5 bases, with 6 bases of the junction left unmatched. The CDR3 region is CASSFIKGLADNEQFF. The CDR3 DNA is TGTGCCAGCAGCTTTATTAAGGGACTAGCGGACAATGAGCAGTTCTTC.

This clonotype was picked up a small number of times. The chain recombines TRBV12-3 or TRBV12-4 with TRBJ1-5; D perhaps matches TRBD1 (6 bases). Trimming removed 5 bases from V and 0 bases from J, with 17 bases in between. The CDR3 runs to 17 residues. The CDR3: CASSPSGGQYSNQPQHF. The CDR3 bases are TGTGCCAGCAGTCCCTCTGGGGGCCAGTATAGCAATCAGCCCCAGCATTTT.

This clonotype has more than one count but fewer than ten. The rearrangement uses TRBV7-2 and TRBJ2-3; D gene uncertain. V was shortened by 0 bases and J by 0 bases, with 13 bases between the two germline ends. Per the germline V gene, CDR1 is SGHTA and CDR2 is FQGNSA. This CDR3 has 17 residues. CDR3 DNA sequence: TGTGCCAGCAGCTTAGCGCCCGCAGGTTGGAGCACAGATACGCAGTATTTT. Its protein product is CASSLAPAGWSTDTQYF. Full variable domain (rest looked up from reference TRBV7-2 and TRBJ2-3): GAGVSQSPSNKVTEKGKDVELRCDPISGHTALYWYRQSLGQGLEFLIYFQGNSAPDKSGLPSDRFSAERTGGSVSTLTIQRTQQEDSAVYLCASSLAPAGWSTDTQYFGPGTRLTVL.

This clonotype was counted a few times. V is TRBV20-1 and J is TRBJ2-4; D gene ambiguous. The CDR3 covers 13 residues. The germline V gene encodes CDR1 DFQATT and CDR2 SNEGSKA (reference sequence). With 6 bases removed from V and 0 bases from J, the gap between germline ends came to 9 bases. In DNA, the CDR3 is TGCAGTGCCCCCGAATTAGCCAAAAACATTCAGTACTTC. Translated, it gives CSAPELAKNIQYF.

The CDR3 nucleotides are TGTGCCAGCTCACTGTCCCTTTGGGCTGAAGCTTTCTTT. Its translation: CASSLSLWAEAFF. V usage is TRBV18 and J usage is TRBJ1-1; D uncertain. Deletions cut 4 bases from V and 6 bases from J, with 12 bases between. CDR1 KGHSH and CDR2 LQKENI come from the germline V gene. CDR3 length equals 13 residues.

This clonotype occurred a few times. The genes are TRBV29-1 and TRBJ1-1; D is uncertain. V was trimmed by 5 bases and J by 1 base, leaving 11 bases between them. Germline V gene data show CDR1 as SQVTM and CDR2 as ANQGSEA. The CDR3 length is 13 residues. The CDR3 DNA reads as TGCAGCGTTCAAGTGGGAAAGAACACTGAAGCTTTCTTT. The encoded protein is CSVQVGKNTEAFF.

This clonotype was seen repeatedly, ten times or more. The chain recombines TRBV20-1 with TRBJ2-2; perhaps TRBD2 as D (5 bases). The CDR3 is 16 amino acids. Deletions cut 4 bases from V and 5 bases from J, with 20 bases between. CDR1 is DFQATT, CDR2 SNEGSKA, per germline (reference sequence). CDR3 residues: CSAKPYRATRTGELFF. In DNA, the CDR3 is TGCAGTGCTAAGCCATATCGGGCCACTAGGACCGGGGAGCTGTTTTTT.

V usage is TRBV19 and J usage is TRBJ1-1, with 11 bases matching TRBD1. The CDR3 covers 16 residues. The V and J ends lost 5 bases and 0 bases, in that order; junction bases with no gene match: 5. The germline gives CDR1 LNHDA, CDR2 SQIVND (reference sequence). The CDR3 region is CASSPGTGGMNTEAFF. Here the CDR3 DNA reads TGTGCCAGTAGTCCAGGGACAGGGGGGATGAACACTGAAGCTTTCTTT.

The rearrangement uses TRBV28 and TRBJ2-5; D gene unclear. Trimming stripped 4 bases from V and 3 bases from J, with 6 bases between. Germline assignment: CDR1 MDHEN and CDR2 SYDVKM. The CDR3 consists of 12 residues. The CDR3 nucleotides read TGTGCCAGCAGTTCGTGGGAAGAGACCCAGTACTTC. It yields the protein CASSSWEETQYF.

This clonotype was counted many times. The chain has TRBV12-3 or TRBV12-4 and TRBJ2-1; TRBD2 matches 8 bases. With V trimmed by 6 bases and J by 0 bases, 1 base remained unmatched. This CDR3 comprises 14 residues. As DNA, the CDR3 is TGTGCCAGCAGGCGGGAGGACTCCTACAATGAGCAGTTCTTC. The encoded protein is CASRREDSYNEQFF.

This clonotype was detected a few times. V is TRBV7-6 and J is TRBJ2-6; the match to TRBD1 covers 10 bases. The CDR3 extends over 17 amino acids. Germline V gene sequence: CDR1 SGHVS, CDR2 FNYEAQ. V shed 4 bases and J 1 base; nucleotides not matched to a gene: 4. DNA for the CDR3: TGTGCCAGCAGCTCCGGGACAGGGGTATCTGGGGCCAACGTCCTGACTTTC. This translates into CASSSGTGVSGANVLTF. The entire variable domain, with the rest obtained from reference TRBV7-6 and TRBJ2-6, is as follows: GAGVSQSPRYKVTKRGQDVALRCDPISGHVSLYWYRQALGQGPEFLTYFNYEAQQDKSGLPNDRFSAERPEGSISTLTIQRTEQRDSAMYRCASSSGTGVSGANVLTFGAGSRLTVL.

The rearrangement links TRBV15 to TRBJ2-3, with a possible D match to TRBD2 (5 bases). The V end lost 0 bases, the J end lost 6 bases, and 22 bases lay between the germline ends. This CDR3 spans 18 amino acids. Germline V gives CDR1 LNHNV, CDR2 YYDKDF (reference sequence). Here the CDR3 DNA reads TGTGCCACCAGCAGAGATTTAGGAGGACTCGCCTTAAGCGATACGCAGTATTTT. It specifies CATSRDLGGLALSDTQYF.

This clonotype was seen ten or more times. The V and J genes are TRBV11-1 and TRBJ2-7, with 7 bases matching TRBD1. Germline CDR1 reads SGHAT; CDR2 reads FQDESV (reference sequence). With V trimmed by 1 base and J by 1 base, 13 bases remained unmatched. The CDR3 is 18 residues long. CDR3 protein: CASSLGVGGGLFSYEQYF. CDR3 DNA sequence: TGTGCCAGCAGCTTAGGCGTAGGGGGCGGACTTTTTTCCTACGAGCAGTACTTC.

The rearrangement links TRBV20-1 to TRBJ2-5, with D tentatively TRBD1 or TRBD2 (6 bases each). Germline V gene data show CDR1 as DFQATT and CDR2 as SNEGSKA (reference sequence). Trimming removed 2 bases from V and 4 bases from J, with 11 bases in between. This CDR3 spans 13 amino acids. Here the CDR3 reads CSARLQGGETQYF. The CDR3 DNA follows: TGCAGTGCTAGACTACAGGGAGGAGAGACCCAGTACTTC.

The gene calls are TRBV4-3 and TRBJ2-2, with no clear D. The V end lost 0 bases, the J end lost 2 bases, and 13 bases lay between the germline ends. This CDR3 has 17 amino acids. Per the germline V gene, CDR1 is LGHNA and CDR2 is YSLEER. Here the CDR3 DNA reads TGCGCCAGCAGCCAAGATCCTGGACGGACCAACACCGGGGAGCTGTTTTTT. Translation gives CASSQDPGRTNTGELFF.